Here is one T cell receptor (beta chain) with its context. No cognate antigen has been identified for it. No much larger clonotype is one base removed from it; base qualities were not supplied. This entry comes from a study of blood T cell repertoires in COVID-19 (dated by TCRdb to between 2020 and 2021). About the study as a whole: Collaborator samples came from the United States, Italy and Spain and covered acute and convalescent phases of COVID-19. The sample metadata nearly always contained a de-identified subject ID, COVID-19 status, age in years and sex. The samples were drawn from two sources: the first 160 participants of the ongoing ImmuneRACE study, and 1,254 subjects contributed by 6 global collaborators. The prospective study material was composed of cDNA or gDNA derived from T cells, B-cell-depleted T cells, or PBMCs. Where available, HLA class I and class II types were obtained from metadata supplied by the sample provider rather than from assay-based typing. A freely available public database, intended as a resource for researchers studying the immune response to SARS-CoV-2, is where the repertoires were released. The dataset comprised deeply sampled blood TCRbeta repertoires from subjects exposed to, actively infected with, or recovered from COVID-19.

Participants in the prospective study were enrolled through a virtual design, were aged 18 to 89 years, and lived in 20 to 30 United States geographic areas. To assign participants to cohorts, the prospective study relied on clinical history that participants themselves reported in a screening survey and a study questionnaire. Recovered participants in ImmuneRACE Cohort 3 were defined as having two consecutive negative NP/OP PCR tests, clearance from a healthcare professional, or resolution of symptoms. In the prospective study, whole blood, serum and a nasopharyngeal or oropharyngeal swab were collected from each participant by mobile phlebotomists. Prospective study participants could optionally give additional blood draws and questionnaires over an approximately two-month period. Prospective study blood samples were shipped either frozen or at room temperature before DNA extraction. The CDR3 numbers 18 residues from cysteine through phenylalanine. The CDR3 DNA has 54 bases and is translated from base 1. The germline V end is reduced by 6 bases and the J end by 0 bases; junction bases left unmatched: 15. CDR1 and CDR2 are read off the germline V gene as MDHEN and SYDVKM.

Study-wide conclusions, independent of this receptor: How much clinical and demographic metadata was included differed by source and by participant, and the metadata was provided uncurated.

TCRbeta CDR3 regions were amplified from genomic DNA by means of the immunoSEQ Assay, a bias-controlled multiplex PCR. For the original study's pipeline: The number of nucleated cells in each sample was estimated from the amplification of reference gene primers within the assay. To quantify the absolute abundance of each unique TCRbeta CDR3 rearrangement, sequence reads were collapsed and filtered. Productive Simpson clonality was computed per sample as the square root of Simpson's diversity index over productive rearrangements. TCRdb provides this immuneACCESS table in a form limited to in-frame rearrangements. Some clones are lacking; in checked studies, under half of them reflect an unresolved V gene, and why the rest are absent is not known. The V and J calls and clone size were taken over from that table, and D and trimming were inferred from the DNA. A total of under 300,000 clones appear in this sample, about 80% of them only once. Of the sample, about 3% is held by the ten largest clones.

This TCR came from a man aged 50-59 years who had recovered from COVID-19. Sequencing was performed on PBMCs or T cells enriched from blood (not recorded which). Here the chain combines TRBV28 and TRBJ2-7; TRBD1 agrees with 9 junctional bases. The DNA sequence reads TGTGCCAGCAGAACCCGGGACAGGGTTTCTCCCCACTCCTACGAGCAGTACTTC. This sequence encodes CASRTRDRVSPHSYEQYF.